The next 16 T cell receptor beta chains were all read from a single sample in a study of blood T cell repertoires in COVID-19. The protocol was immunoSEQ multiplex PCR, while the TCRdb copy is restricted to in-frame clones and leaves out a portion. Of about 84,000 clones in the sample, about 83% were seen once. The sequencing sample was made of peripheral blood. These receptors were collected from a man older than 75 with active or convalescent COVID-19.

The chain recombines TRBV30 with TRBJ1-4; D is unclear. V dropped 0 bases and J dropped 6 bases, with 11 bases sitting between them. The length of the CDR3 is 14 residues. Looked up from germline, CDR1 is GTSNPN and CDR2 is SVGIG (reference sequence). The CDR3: CAWSVGRRDEKLFF. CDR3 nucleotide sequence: TGTGCCTGGAGTGTTGGTCGGAGGGATGAAAAACTGTTTTTT.

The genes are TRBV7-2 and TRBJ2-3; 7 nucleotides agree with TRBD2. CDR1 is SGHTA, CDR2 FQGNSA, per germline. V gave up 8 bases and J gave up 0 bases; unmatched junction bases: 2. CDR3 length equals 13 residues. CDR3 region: CASGTTSTDTQYF. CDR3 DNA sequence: TGTGCCAGCGGGACTACTAGCACAGATACGCAGTATTTT.

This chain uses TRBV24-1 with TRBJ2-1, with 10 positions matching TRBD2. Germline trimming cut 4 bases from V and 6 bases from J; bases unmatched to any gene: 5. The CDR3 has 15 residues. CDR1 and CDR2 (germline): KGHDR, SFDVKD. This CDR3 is CATSESGRALNEQFF. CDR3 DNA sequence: TGTGCCACCAGTGAAAGCGGGAGGGCCCTCAATGAGCAGTTCTTC.

The CDR3 reads CSAGTGGWTEAFF. In nucleotides, the CDR3 is TGCAGCGCCGGGACAGGGGGTTGGACTGAAGCTTTCTTT. This chain uses TRBV29-1 with TRBJ1-1; 11 nucleotides agree with TRBD1. After removal of 7 bases from V and 5 bases from J, the junction contained 6 bases not matched to a gene. The CDR3 runs to 13 residues. CDR1 is SQVTM and CDR2 is ANQGSEA in the germline V gene.

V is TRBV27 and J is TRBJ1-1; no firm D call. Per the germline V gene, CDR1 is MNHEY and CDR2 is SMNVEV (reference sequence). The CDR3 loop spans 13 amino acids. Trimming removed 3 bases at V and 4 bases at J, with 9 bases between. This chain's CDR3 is CASSFRRVTEAFF. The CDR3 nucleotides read TGTGCCAGCAGTTTCCGGAGGGTCACTGAAGCTTTCTTT.

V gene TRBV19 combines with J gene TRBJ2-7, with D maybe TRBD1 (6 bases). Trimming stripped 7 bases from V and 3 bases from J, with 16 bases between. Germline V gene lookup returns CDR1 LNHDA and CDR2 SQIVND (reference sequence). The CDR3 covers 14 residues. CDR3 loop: CASTDRDNFYEQYF. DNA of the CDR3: TGTGCCAGTACCGACCGGGACAATTTCTACGAGCAGTACTTC.

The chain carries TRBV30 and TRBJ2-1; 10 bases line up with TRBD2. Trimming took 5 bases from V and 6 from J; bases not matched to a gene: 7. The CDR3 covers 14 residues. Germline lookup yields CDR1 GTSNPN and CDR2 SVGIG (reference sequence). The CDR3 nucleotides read TGTGCCTGGGAGAAGGGACTAGCGAGCAATGAGCAGTTCTTC. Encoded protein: CAWEKGLASNEQFF.

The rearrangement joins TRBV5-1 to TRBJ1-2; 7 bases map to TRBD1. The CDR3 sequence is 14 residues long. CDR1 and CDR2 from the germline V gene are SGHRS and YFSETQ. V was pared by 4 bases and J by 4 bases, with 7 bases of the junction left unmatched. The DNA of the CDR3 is TGCGCCAGCAGCGTAACAGGGGATACCTATGGCTACACCTTC. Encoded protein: CASSVTGDTYGYTF.

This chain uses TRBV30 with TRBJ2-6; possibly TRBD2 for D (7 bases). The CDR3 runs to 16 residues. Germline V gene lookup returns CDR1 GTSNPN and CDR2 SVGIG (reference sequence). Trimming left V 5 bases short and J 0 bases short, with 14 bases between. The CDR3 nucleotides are TGTGCCTGGGGGGGGGCGAGAGCCTCTGGGGCCAACGTCCTGACTTTC. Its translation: CAWGGARASGANVLTF.

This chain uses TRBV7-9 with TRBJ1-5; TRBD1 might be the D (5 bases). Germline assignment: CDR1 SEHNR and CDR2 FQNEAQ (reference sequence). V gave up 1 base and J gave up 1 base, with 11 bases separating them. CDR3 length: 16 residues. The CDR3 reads CASSLGGGPSNQPQHF. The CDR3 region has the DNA TGTGCCAGCAGCTTAGGGGGGGGACCCAGCAATCAGCCCCAGCATTTT.

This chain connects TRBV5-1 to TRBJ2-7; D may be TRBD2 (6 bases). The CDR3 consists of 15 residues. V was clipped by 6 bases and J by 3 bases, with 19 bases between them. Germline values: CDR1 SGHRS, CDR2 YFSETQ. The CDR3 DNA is TGCGCCAGCACTCCGGCGGCGGGACCAAACTACGAGCAGTACTTC. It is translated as CASTPAAGPNYEQYF.

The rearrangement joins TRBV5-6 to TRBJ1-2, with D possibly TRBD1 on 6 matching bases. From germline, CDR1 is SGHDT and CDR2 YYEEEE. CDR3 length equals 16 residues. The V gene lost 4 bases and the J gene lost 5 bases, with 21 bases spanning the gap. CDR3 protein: CASSLLTGSRSYGYTF. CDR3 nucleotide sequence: TGTGCCAGCAGCCTACTCACAGGGTCCCGGTCTTATGGCTACACCTTC.

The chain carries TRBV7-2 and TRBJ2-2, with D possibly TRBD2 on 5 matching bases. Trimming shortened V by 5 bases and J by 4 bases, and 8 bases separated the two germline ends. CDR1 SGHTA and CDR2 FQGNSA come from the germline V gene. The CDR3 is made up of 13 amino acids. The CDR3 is CASSASGTGELFF. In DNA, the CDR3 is TGTGCCAGCAGCGCCAGCGGCACCGGGGAGCTGTTTTTT.

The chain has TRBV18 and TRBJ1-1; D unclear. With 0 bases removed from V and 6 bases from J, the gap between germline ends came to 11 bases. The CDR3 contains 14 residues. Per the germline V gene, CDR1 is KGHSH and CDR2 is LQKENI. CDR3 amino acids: CASSPPGRSAEAFF. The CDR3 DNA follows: TGTGCCAGCTCACCACCCGGGAGGAGTGCTGAAGCTTTCTTT.

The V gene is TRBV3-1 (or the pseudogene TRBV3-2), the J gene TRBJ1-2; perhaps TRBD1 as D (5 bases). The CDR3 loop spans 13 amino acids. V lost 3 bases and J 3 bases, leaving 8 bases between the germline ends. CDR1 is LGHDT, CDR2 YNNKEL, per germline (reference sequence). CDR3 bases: TGTGCCAGCAGCCACAGGGATCACTATGGCTACACCTTC. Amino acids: CASSHRDHYGYTF.

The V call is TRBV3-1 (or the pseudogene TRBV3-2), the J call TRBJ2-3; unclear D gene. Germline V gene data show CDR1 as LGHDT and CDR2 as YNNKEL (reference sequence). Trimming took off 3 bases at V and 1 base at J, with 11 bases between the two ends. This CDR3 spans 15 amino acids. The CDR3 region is CASSQWALGTDTQYF. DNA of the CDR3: TGTGCCAGCAGCCAGTGGGCCCTGGGCACAGATACGCAGTATTTT.